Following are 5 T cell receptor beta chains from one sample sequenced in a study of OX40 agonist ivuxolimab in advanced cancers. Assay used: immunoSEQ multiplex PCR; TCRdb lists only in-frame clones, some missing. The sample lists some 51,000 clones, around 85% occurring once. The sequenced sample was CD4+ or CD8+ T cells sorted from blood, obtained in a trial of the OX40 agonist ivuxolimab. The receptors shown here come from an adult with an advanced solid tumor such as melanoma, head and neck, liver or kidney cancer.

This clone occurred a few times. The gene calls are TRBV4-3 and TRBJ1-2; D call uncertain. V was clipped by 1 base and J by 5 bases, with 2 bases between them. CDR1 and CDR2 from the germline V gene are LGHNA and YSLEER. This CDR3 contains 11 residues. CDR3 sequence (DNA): TGCGCCAGCAGCCAAGGTTATGGCTACACCTTC. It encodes CASSQGYGYTF.

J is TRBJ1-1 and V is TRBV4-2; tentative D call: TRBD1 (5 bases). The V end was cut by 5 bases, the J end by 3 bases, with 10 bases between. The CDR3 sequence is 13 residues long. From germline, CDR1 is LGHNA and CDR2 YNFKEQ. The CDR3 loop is CASSSQGHTEAFF. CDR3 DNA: TGTGCCAGCAGCTCCCAGGGACACACTGAAGCTTTCTTT.

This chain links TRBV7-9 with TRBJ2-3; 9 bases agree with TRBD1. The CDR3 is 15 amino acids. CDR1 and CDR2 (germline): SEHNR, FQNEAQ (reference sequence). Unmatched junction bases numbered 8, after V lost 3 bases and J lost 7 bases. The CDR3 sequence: CASSFPSDRGYTQYF. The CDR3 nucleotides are TGTGCCAGCAGCTTCCCTTCTGACAGGGGGTATACGCAGTATTTT.

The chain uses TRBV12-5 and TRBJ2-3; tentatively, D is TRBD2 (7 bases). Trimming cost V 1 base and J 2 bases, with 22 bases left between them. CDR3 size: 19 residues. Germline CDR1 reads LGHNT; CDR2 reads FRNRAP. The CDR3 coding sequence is TGTGCTAGTGGTTTGGGGACCCTATCTGGGGGGGGCGACACAGATACGCAGTATTTT. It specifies CASGLGTLSGGGDTDTQYF.

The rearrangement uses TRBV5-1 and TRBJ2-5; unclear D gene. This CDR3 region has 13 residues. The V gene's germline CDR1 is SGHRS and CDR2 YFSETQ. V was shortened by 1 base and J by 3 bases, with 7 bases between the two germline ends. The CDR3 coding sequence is TGCGCCAGCAGCTTGACGTATGAAGAGACCCAGTACTTC. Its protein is CASSLTYEETQYF.